Listed below are T cell receptor beta chains from one sample, sequenced in a study of regulatory T cells in long-lasting Graves disease. TCRdb independently ran MiXCR on the multiplex PCR reads; one entry per CDR3 protein. There are 510,000 or so distinct CDR3 sequences in the sample; 12% occur only once, and about 8.3% lies in the top ten. These records were also assigned to another study, of T cells in Graves' hyperthyroidism and ophthalmopathy.

The material was peripheral blood mononuclear cells (PBMCs), obtained at new diagnosis, from a patient treated with antithyroid drugs. The receptors were sampled from a woman in her thirties with Graves disease. Both conserved end residues are part of each CDR3. Fields, in order: J gene, clone size, D gene, V gene, CDR3 protein, CDR3 DNA. D genes are given only for firm matches. Clone size is stated in some rows and not others, as once, few, many or a class when expanded.

TRBJ2-1	few	TRBD2	TRBV3-1	CASSQDRTSGTYNEQFF	TGTGCCAGCAGCCAAGATCGGACTAGCGGGACCTACAATGAGCAGTTCTTC
TRBJ2-7	few	.	TRBV4-2	CASSLPQGYGPYEQYF	TGTGCCAGCAGCCTCCCGCAGGGGTACGGACCCTACGAGCAGTACTTC
TRBJ2-7	many	TRBD2	TRBV6-9	CASSYPPTSGSFHEQYF	TGTGCCAGCAGTTACCCGCCAACTAGCGGGAGCTTCCACGAGCAGTACTTC
TRBJ1-1	.	.	TRBV19	CASSPRIEAFF	TGTGCCAGTAGTCCCCGGATTGAAGCTTTCTTT
TRBJ2-1	.	TRBD2	TRBV4-2	CASSQDAASGSNEQFF	TGTGCCAGCAGCCAAGATGCGGCTAGCGGGAGTAATGAGCAGTTCTTC
TRBJ2-7	many	.	TRBV11-2	CASSFPYSGTYEQYF	TGTGCCAGCAGCTTCCCCTATAGTGGGACCTACGAGCAGTACTTC
TRBJ2-7	many	TRBD2	TRBV11-2	CASSPSSGRPGEQYF	TGTGCCAGCAGCCCTAGTAGCGGGAGGCCGGGTGAGCAGTACTTC
TRBJ2-1	many	.	TRBV3-1	CASSLNSAPYNEQFF	TGTGCCAGCAGCCTTAATAGCGCCCCCTACAATGAGCAGTTCTTC
TRBJ2-5	many	TRBD1	TRBV11-3	CASSSGTGLETQYF	TGTGCCAGCAGCTCCGGGACAGGACTGGAGACCCAGTACTTC
TRBJ2-1	few	.	TRBV4-3	CASSQGFTGNNEQFF	TGCGCCAGCAGCCAAGGATTTACAGGGAACAATGAGCAGTTCTTC
TRBJ1-1	many	.	TRBV6-5	CASSYDRINTEAFF	TGTGCCAGCAGTTACGACAGGATAAACACTGAAGCTTTCTTT
TRBJ1-4	.	TRBD1	TRBV12-3/TRBV12-4	CASRPLGGPGGEKLFF	TGTGCCAGCAGACCCTTAGGTGGGCCAGGGGGTGAAAAACTGTTTTTT
TRBJ2-7	many	.	TRBV7-2	CASSSRLYEQYF	TGTGCCAGCAGCTCCCGTTTGTACGAGCAGTACTTC
TRBJ2-3	many	.	TRBV28	CASKSFSDPSTDTQYF	TGTGCCAGCAAAAGTTTCAGCGACCCTAGCACAGATACGCAGTATTTT
TRBJ2-5	many	.	TRBV11-3	CASSLGAIQETQYF	TGTGCCAGCAGCTTAGGCGCGATCCAAGAGACCCAGTACTTC
TRBJ2-1	many	.	TRBV7-9	CASSSPRGGGQDYNEQFF	TGTGCCAGCAGCTCGCCCAGGGGAGGGGGACAGGATTACAATGAGCAGTTCTTC
TRBJ1-1	many	.	TRBV2	CASSQGAAFF	TGTGCCAGCAGCCAGGGCGCAGCTTTCTTT
TRBJ2-7	many	TRBD1	TRBV20-1	CSARDGGTGYGEQYF	TGCAGTGCTAGAGATGGGGGGACAGGGTACGGCGAGCAGTACTTC
TRBJ2-7	.	.	TRBV3-2	CASSQRGSGRASSYEQYF	TGTGCCAGCAGCCAAAGGGGTAGCGGGAGGGCCTCTTCCTACGAGCAGTACTTC
TRBJ2-1	many	TRBD2	TRBV2	CARAGGESYNEQFF	TGTGCCAGGGCGGGAGGGGAATCCTACAATGAGCAGTTCTTC
TRBJ1-1	.	.	TRBV30	CASGHMNTEAFF	TGTGCCTCCGGGCACATGAACACTGAAGCTTTCTTT
TRBJ2-5	many	.	TRBV5-1	CASHRDWQETQYF	TGCGCCAGCCACCGGGACTGGCAAGAGACCCAGTACTTC
TRBJ1-2	.	TRBD1	TRBV5-1	CASSLGQVPMVYGYTF	TGCGCCAGCAGCCTAGGACAGGTTCCTATGGTCTATGGCTACACCTTC
TRBJ1-1	many	.	TRBV2	CASSDGNPEAFF	TGTGCCAGCAGTGATGGCAACCCTGAAGCTTTCTTT